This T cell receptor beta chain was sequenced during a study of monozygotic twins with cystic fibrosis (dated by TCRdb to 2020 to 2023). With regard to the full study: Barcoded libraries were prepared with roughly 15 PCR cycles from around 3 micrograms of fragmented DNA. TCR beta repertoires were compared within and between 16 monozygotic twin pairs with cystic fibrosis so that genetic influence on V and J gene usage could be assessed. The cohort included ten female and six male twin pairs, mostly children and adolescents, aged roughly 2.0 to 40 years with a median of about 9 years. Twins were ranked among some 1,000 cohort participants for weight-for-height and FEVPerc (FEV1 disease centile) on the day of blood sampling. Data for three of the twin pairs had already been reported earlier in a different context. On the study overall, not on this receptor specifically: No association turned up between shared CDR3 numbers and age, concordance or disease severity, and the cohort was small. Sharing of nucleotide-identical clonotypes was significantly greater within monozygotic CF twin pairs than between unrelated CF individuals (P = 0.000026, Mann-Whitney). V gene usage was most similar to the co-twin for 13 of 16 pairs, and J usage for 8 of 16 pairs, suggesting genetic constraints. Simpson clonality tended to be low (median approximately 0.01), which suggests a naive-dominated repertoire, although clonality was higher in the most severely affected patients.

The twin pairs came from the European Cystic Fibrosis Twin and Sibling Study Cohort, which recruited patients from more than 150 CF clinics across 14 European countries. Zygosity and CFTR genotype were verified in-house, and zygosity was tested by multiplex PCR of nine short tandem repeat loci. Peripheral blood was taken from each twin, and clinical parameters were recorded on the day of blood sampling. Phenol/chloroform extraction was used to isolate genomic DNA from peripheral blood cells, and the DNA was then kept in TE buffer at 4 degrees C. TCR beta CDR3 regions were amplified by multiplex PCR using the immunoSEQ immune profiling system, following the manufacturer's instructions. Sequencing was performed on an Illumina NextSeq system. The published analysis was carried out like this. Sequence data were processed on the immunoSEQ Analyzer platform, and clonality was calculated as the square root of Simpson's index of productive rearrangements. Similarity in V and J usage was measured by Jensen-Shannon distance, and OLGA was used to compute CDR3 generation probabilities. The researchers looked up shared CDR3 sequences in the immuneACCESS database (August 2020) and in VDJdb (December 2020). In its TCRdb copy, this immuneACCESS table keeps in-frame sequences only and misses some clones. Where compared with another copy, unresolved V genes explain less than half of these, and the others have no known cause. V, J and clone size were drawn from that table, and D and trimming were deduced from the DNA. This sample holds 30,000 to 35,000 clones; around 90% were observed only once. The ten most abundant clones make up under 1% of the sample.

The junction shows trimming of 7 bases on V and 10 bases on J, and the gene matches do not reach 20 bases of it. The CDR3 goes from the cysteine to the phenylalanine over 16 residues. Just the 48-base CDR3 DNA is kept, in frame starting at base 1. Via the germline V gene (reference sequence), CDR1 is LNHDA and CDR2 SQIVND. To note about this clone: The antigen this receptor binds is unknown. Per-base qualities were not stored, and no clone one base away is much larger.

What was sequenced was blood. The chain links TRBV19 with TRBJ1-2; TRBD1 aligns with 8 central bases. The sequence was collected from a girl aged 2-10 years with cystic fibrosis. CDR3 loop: CASTPGTRGTGLHYTF. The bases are TGTGCCAGTACCCCCGGAACGCGCGGGACAGGACTTCACTACACCTTC.